This T cell receptor (beta chain) originates from a study of graft-versus-host responses after intestinal transplantation (TCRdb year 2021). Turning to the overall study: Multivisceral, liver-intestinal, or isolated intestinal transplants were received by the recipients. Every recipient was given anti-thymocyte globulin induction, then maintenance tacrolimus and steroids for approximately 3 years. Bulk TCR-beta CDR3 sequencing was used to track graft-versus-host and host-versus-graft alloreactive T cell clones in the graft, circulation and bone marrow after intestinal transplantation. Alloreactive clones were identified by sequencing pre-transplant mixed lymphocyte reaction products and comparing these products with unstimulated pre-transplant donor and recipient T cells. The cohort enrolled some 23 intestinal transplant recipients, one of whom was a retransplant, and a few patients without pretransplant specimens were excluded. A peak of at least 4% donor T cells among recipient peripheral blood mononuclear cells was the definition used for donor T cell macrochimerism. Samples from three later patients were sequenced in-house on an Illumina MiSeq with MiXCR processing rather than by the commercial service.

What the authors observed across the whole study: Conclusions were limited by the relatively low number and heterogeneity of intestinal transplant patients. Patients with donor T cell macrochimerism had high GvH to HvG T cell clonal ratios in their allografts. Early after transplant, peak levels of circulating GvH clones were associated with declines in HvG clones. GvH clones were detected in recipient bone marrow, and some of these GvH clones were observed earlier in ileal mucosa or blood, consistent with an intestinal mucosal origin.

Receptor libraries were prepared by the immunoSEQ multiplex PCR assay. For most patients, genomic DNA was isolated using the Qiagen DNeasy Blood and Tissue Kit and was shipped frozen to Adaptive Biotechnologies for TCR sequencing. For most patients, genomic DNA was subjected to high-throughput TCR-beta CDR3 sequencing by Adaptive Biotechnologies. On the study's bioinformatics: TCR sequencing data were retrieved from Adaptive's ImmunoSEQ software for around 19 patients, whereas a few other patients were processed with MiXCR and VDJtools. To correct CD4 versus CD8 sorting errors, any sequence found in both subsets at a frequency ratio below 5:1 was removed. Because the origin of CDR3 nucleotide sequences shared between donor and recipient could not be assigned, those sequences were removed. To be classed as alloreactive, a clone needed at least 2-fold expansion over unstimulated cells and a minimum CFSE-low frequency of 0.002% (template counts) or 0.001% (read counts). A clone was considered mappable if detected in the sequenced pre-transplant spleen, lymph node, or MLR CFSE-low populations of the donor or recipient. Cumulative frequency of alloreactive clones was calculated as a percentage of all sequences weighted by copy number. Here the immuneACCESS table is served through TCRdb, limited to in-frame sequences with V and J called. Missing clones are a known gap in these copies; in checked studies unresolved V genes cover under half, and the rest lacks a known reason. From that table come the V and J calls and clone size; the DNA was used to work out D and trimming. The sample yields roughly 9,400 clones; about 32% were counted once. Around 4.9% of the sample comes from the top ten.

Taken with the paper, the label for time point translates to: cells obtained before transplantation from donor or recipient. In mixed lymphocyte reactions, about 200,000 CFSE-labeled pre-transplant responders were plated with about 200,000 irradiated violet-dye-labeled stimulators and cultured for over five days. After the mixed lymphocyte reaction, proliferating CD3+CD4+CFSE-low and CD3+CD8+CFSE-low responder cells were FACS-sorted on a BD Influx sorter. Judged by its sample share, this clone qualifies as medium-sized (0.01 to 0.1%). No much larger clone exists at a distance of one base, and base qualities are not known. The V end loses 2 bases and the J end loses 9 bases, and a stretch of 6 bases separates them. CDR1 and CDR2 (SGHRS, YFSETQ) derive from the germline V gene. From the cysteine through the phenylalanine, the CDR3 covers 11 amino acids. CDR3 DNA only is kept here, 33 bases in frame from base 1.

The TCR sequence derives from a human patient who received an intestinal transplant. This chain is built from TRBV5-1 and TRBJ2-1; the D gene remains uncertain. The sequences come from alloreactive CD4+ T cells from a mixed lymphocyte reaction culture, collected before intestinal transplant. The cell subset or site label for this specimen denotes: CFSE-low proliferating T cells sorted from roughly 6-day pre-transplant mixed lymphocyte reaction (GvH or HvG direction). This receptor carries the CDR3 CASSLEFEQFF. At the DNA level, the sequence is TGCGCCAGCAGCTTAGAGTTTGAGCAGTTCTTC.